The clone carrying this T cell receptor beta chain was seen many times. TCR beta VDJ and CDR3 profiling used genomic DNA as template. Each CDR3 protein gets one entry after TCRdb re-called the reads with MiXCR. Of around 130,000 distinct CDR3 sequences in the sample, 48% were seen once. This entry is derived from a study of CD8+CD57+ T cells in acquired aplastic anemia. The CDR3 loop spans 15 amino acids. CDR1 and CDR2 from the germline V gene are MNHNS and SASEGT. Trimming took 5 bases from V and 3 from J, leaving 17 bases between them. Sequencing was carried out using sorted CD4+, CD8+, or CD8+CD57+ T cells (not recorded which) from PBMCs. V and J are TRBV6-1 and TRBJ2-7; maybe TRBD2 (6 bases). This TCR was recovered from a human donor in good health, serving as a control. The DNA of the CDR3 is TGTGCCAGCAGTCCGCGGGGAAGATCTAACTACGAGCAGTACTTC. It is translated as CASSPRGRSNYEQYF.